The source of this T cell receptor beta chain is a study of tumor-infiltrating lymphocytes in localized non-small cell lung cancer. CDR1 is MNHEY and CDR2 is SVGAGI in the germline V gene. This CDR3 contains 15 residues. Trimming took 7 bases from V and 0 from J; bases not matched to a gene: 2. Clones were sequenced by immunoSEQ multiplex PCR, and TCRdb holds only the in-frame ones, with some missing. The sample shows some 16,000 clones, 35% to 55% of them seen only once. The clonotype comes from a human donor with non-small cell lung cancer. The gene calls are TRBV6-5 and TRBJ1-6; 8 nucleotides line up with TRBD1. Sequencing was done on a sample of lung tumor tissue. The CDR3 DNA reads TGTGCCAGCACGCAGGGGGCCTCCTATAATTCACCCCTCCACTTT. Residues: CASTQGASYNSPLHF.